This T cell receptor beta chain was captured in a study of control samples from healthy donors and cancer patients (dated by TCRdb to the early 2020s). Library prep was done by the immunoSEQ multiplex PCR assay. The immuneACCESS repertoire file appears here via TCRdb, limited to in-frame rearrangements. These files lack a portion of the clones; in checked studies, under half of the deficit traces to unresolved V genes, and the cause of the others is not known. Counted in this sample were roughly 79,000 clones; over 65% of them appeared once. The ten biggest clones cover roughly 15% of the sample. Concerning this clone: The target of this receptor is not known. No base quality information exists; no much larger clone differs at one position.

For CDR1 and CDR2, the germline V gene lists SGHAT and FQNNGV. The trim is 11 bases for V and 6 bases for J, with a gap of 4 bases between the germline ends. The CDR3, from cysteine to phenylalanine, totals 8 residues. Kept here is only the CDR3 DNA, which spans 24 bases and is read in frame from base 1. The source is a man aged 50 to 59 in good health. The specimen was blood. This chain is built from TRBV11-2 and TRBJ1-2; the D gene remains uncertain. At the DNA level, the sequence is TGTGCCGCCCATGGCTACACCTTC. It translates as CAAHGYTF.